The 29 T cell receptor beta chains presented below share a single source sample, sequenced in a study of blood T cell repertoires in COVID-19. This table comes from immunoSEQ multiplex PCR, and its TCRdb copy is limited to in-frame clones, with some not included. The sample contains approximately 300,000 clones, about 85% of which appear only once. The specimen was PBMCs or T cells enriched from blood (not recorded which). The receptors derive from a woman aged 25 to 39 who had been exposed to COVID-19.

This clone was counted only a few times. This chain uses TRBV11-2 with TRBJ2-3; TRBD2 aligns across 7 bases. With 0 bases clipped from V and 1 base from J, the junction kept 7 bases outside the gene matches. The CDR3 has 17 amino acids. Looked up from germline, CDR1 is SGHAT and CDR2 is FQNNGV. Written as DNA, the CDR3 is TGTGCCAGCAGCTTAGATTTCAGTCGGGAGGGCACAGATACGCAGTATTTT. Translating it yields CASSLDFSREGTDTQYF. The full variable domain, completed using reference TRBV11-2 and TRBJ2-3, is EAGVAQSPRYKIIEKRQSVAFWCNPISGHATLYWYQQILGQGPKLLIQFQNNGVVDDSQLPKDRFSAERLKGVDSTLKIQPAKLEDSAVYLCASSLDFSREGTDTQYFGPGTRLTVL.

The V call is TRBV2, the J call TRBJ1-1; 8 bases fit TRBD1. The CDR3 is made up of 16 amino acids. Germline V gene lookup returns CDR1 SNHLY and CDR2 FYNNEI. With 3 bases clipped from V and 1 base from J, the junction kept 7 bases outside the gene matches. CDR3 DNA sequence: TGTGCCAGCAGTGACCCCCGACAGGGGTGGAACACTGAAGCTTTCTTT. Residues: CASSDPRQGWNTEAFF.

The chain couples TRBV30 to TRBJ2-4, with 8 bases lining up with TRBD2. The CDR3 loop spans 13 amino acids. Per germline, CDR1 GTSNPN and CDR2 SVGIG (reference sequence). V gave up 2 bases and J gave up 8 bases; unmatched junction bases: 5. The CDR3 nucleotides read TGTGCCTGGAGTACCGGGGGGGGTGACATTCAGTACTTC. Its translation: CAWSTGGGDIQYF.

This CDR3 is CASSPPRTGVVYGYTF. CDR3 coding DNA: TGTGCCAGCTCACCACCGCGGACAGGGGTGGTCTATGGCTACACCTTC. The rearrangement links TRBV18 to TRBJ1-2, with TRBD1 matching over 9 bases. CDR3 length: 16 amino acids. Trimming at V came to 0 bases and at J to 4 bases, leaving 6 bases not matched to a gene. From germline, CDR1 is KGHSH and CDR2 LQKENI.

V usage is TRBV2 and J usage is TRBJ1-6, with 7 bases matching TRBD1. Germline trimming cut 7 bases from V and 6 bases from J; bases unmatched to any gene: 9. The CDR3 contains 15 residues. Germline V gene data show CDR1 as SNHLY and CDR2 as FYNNEI. CDR3 in amino acids: CASKDRQGGNSPLHF. The DNA of the CDR3 is TGTGCCAGCAAGGACAGACAGGGTGGTAATTCACCCCTCCACTTT.

This chain joins TRBV28 and TRBJ1-5, with 7 bases lining up with TRBD1. The V gene end was trimmed by 6 bases and the J gene end by 5 bases; junction bases not matched to a gene: 7. From germline, CDR1 is MDHEN and CDR2 SYDVKM. This CDR3 is 14 amino acids long. CDR3 region: CASSSPQGDQPQHF. The CDR3 nucleotides read TGTGCCAGCAGCTCTCCTCAGGGGGATCAGCCCCAGCATTTT.

The rearrangement uses TRBV28 and TRBJ2-7; possible D gene TRBD2, 6 bases. The CDR3 contains 16 residues. Germline CDR1 and CDR2: MDHEN and SYDVKM. Trimming removed 7 bases from V and 0 bases from J, with 19 bases in between. CDR3 amino acids: CASNGPGAGSSYEQYF. CDR3 DNA sequence: TGTGCCAGCAATGGGCCCGGGGCGGGGAGCTCCTACGAGCAGTACTTC.

The chain employs TRBV27 and TRBJ2-1, with TRBD1 matching over 8 bases. CDR1 is MNHEY and CDR2 is SMNVEV in the germline V gene (reference sequence). The CDR3 runs 16 residues. V shed 4 bases and J 7 bases; nucleotides not matched to a gene: 12. In DNA form, the CDR3 reads TGTGCCAGCAGTTCTCGACAGGGGCGGGCCGGGAATGAGCAGTTCTTC. This translates into CASSSRQGRAGNEQFF.

This chain links TRBV24-1 with TRBJ1-2; 11 nucleotides align to TRBD1. The CDR3 length is 14 residues. Germline V CDR1 and CDR2: KGHDR, SFDVKD. V shed 4 bases and J 8 bases; nucleotides not matched to a gene: 5. Here the CDR3 DNA reads TGTGCCACCAGTGACCCGGGACAGGGGGGCGGCTACACCTTC. It encodes CATSDPGQGGGYTF.

This CDR3 is CASSLDHRGLPEAFF. The CDR3 region has the DNA TGTGCCAGCAGCTTAGATCACAGGGGGTTGCCTGAAGCTTTCTTT. The V gene is TRBV7-2, the J gene TRBJ1-1; 8 bases line up with TRBD1. V gave up 1 base and J gave up 6 bases; unmatched junction bases: 7. Germline CDR1 is SGHTA and CDR2 is FQGNSA. The CDR3 runs to 15 residues.

The genes are TRBV30 and TRBJ1-2, with 8 bases matching TRBD1. V was pared by 4 bases and J by 5 bases, with 9 bases of the junction left unmatched. Looked up from germline, CDR1 is GTSNPN and CDR2 is SVGIG (reference sequence). The CDR3 covers 14 residues. Here the CDR3 DNA reads TGTGCCTGGACGAGACAGGGGATGGGGTATGGCTACACCTTC. It yields the protein CAWTRQGMGYGYTF.

The chain joins TRBV18 to TRBJ2-1; 11 bases align to TRBD2. The CDR3 has 16 amino acids. J gave up 7 bases and V 1 base, and 6 bases lay outside the gene matches. Germline V CDR1 and CDR2: KGHSH, LQKENI. DNA for the CDR3: TGTGCCAGCTCACCACGGGTGACTAGCGGGAAGAATGAGCAGTTCTTC. Translating it yields CASSPRVTSGKNEQFF.

The CDR3 loop is CASSSLQGARSYGYTF. In DNA form, the CDR3 reads TGTGCCAGCAGCTCCTTACAGGGGGCGCGTAGCTATGGCTACACCTTC. The chain has TRBV11-2 and TRBJ1-2; 9 nucleotides line up with TRBD1. The V gene's germline CDR1 is SGHAT and CDR2 FQNNGV. CDR3 length equals 16 residues. Trimming cost V 4 bases and J 4 bases; bases outside gene matches: 10.

The CDR3, as DNA: TGTGCCAGCAGGGGGACAGGGCTGATAGCGGGGGCCTTTTCAGGCGAGCAGTACTTC. Encoded protein: CASRGTGLIAGAFSGEQYF. The chain carries TRBV5-5 and TRBJ2-7; D is possibly TRBD1 or TRBD2 (9 bases each). Germline V gene lookup returns CDR1 SGHKS and CDR2 YYEKEE (reference sequence). CDR3 size: 19 residues. V was shortened by 5 bases and J by 6 bases, with 33 bases between the two germline ends.

V usage is TRBV11-3 and J usage is TRBJ2-6, with a possible D match to TRBD2 (5 bases). CDR3 length: 15 residues. With 4 bases removed from V and 2 bases from J, the gap between germline ends came to 9 bases. Per germline, CDR1 SGHNT and CDR2 YENEEA. Here the CDR3 DNA reads TGTGCCAGCAGCTCCGAGGGCGCTGGGGCCAACGTCCTGACTTTC. Amino acid sequence: CASSSEGAGANVLTF.

The V and J genes are TRBV2 and TRBJ1-4; D not resolved. Germline CDR1 is SNHLY and CDR2 is FYNNEI. This CDR3 has 13 residues. Trimming pared 6 bases from V and 8 bases from J, leaving 13 bases between. CDR3 nucleotide sequence: TGTGCCAGCAGGGCCCCCGAGGGAGAAAAACTGTTTTTT. It translates to CASRAPEGEKLFF. Combining the CDR3 with reference TRBV2 and TRBJ1-4 gives the whole variable domain EPEVTQTPSHQVTQMGQEVILRCVPISNHLYFYWYRQILGQKVEFLVSFYNNEISEKSEIFDDQFSVERPDGSNFTLKIRSTKLEDSAMYFCASRAPEGEKLFFGSGTQLSVL.

The rearrangement uses TRBV6-5 and TRBJ2-7, with 8 bases fitting TRBD2. The V and J ends lost 2 bases and 5 bases, in that order; junction bases with no gene match: 11. The CDR3 covers 16 residues. Germline CDR1 and CDR2: MNHEY and SVGAGI. CDR3 loop: CASSYSGGGLSDEQYF. The DNA of the CDR3 is TGTGCCAGCAGTTACAGTGGCGGGGGGCTATCCGACGAGCAGTACTTC.

This chain links TRBV3-1 (or the pseudogene TRBV3-2) with TRBJ1-1; TRBD1 agrees at 7 bases. The CDR3 has 11 residues. V shed 6 bases and J 5 bases; nucleotides not matched to a gene: 0. The germline CDR1 and CDR2 sequences are LGHDT and YNNKEL (reference sequence). The CDR3 spells CASRQGTEAFF. In nucleotides, the CDR3 is TGTGCCAGCAGACAGGGGACTGAAGCTTTCTTT.

The chain couples TRBV7-2 to TRBJ1-4, with TRBD1 matching 9 bases. The germline CDR1 and CDR2 sequences are SGHTA and FQGNSA. There are 17 residues in the CDR3. With 4 bases clipped from V and 2 bases from J, the junction kept 8 bases outside the gene matches. The DNA of the CDR3 is TGTGCCAGCAGCTCTCGGACAGGGGCGAACACTAATGAAAAACTGTTTTTT. Translating it yields CASSSRTGANTNEKLFF.

The chain combines TRBV27 with TRBJ1-6; D remains unclear. Trimming pared 5 bases from V and 2 bases from J, leaving 13 bases between. This CDR3 is 16 amino acids long. Germline V CDR1 and CDR2: MNHEY, SMNVEV (reference sequence). The CDR3 protein is CASSLRHQTYNSPLHF. The CDR3 DNA follows: TGTGCCAGCAGTCTCAGACACCAAACCTATAATTCACCCCTCCACTTT.

The chain recombines TRBV6-1 with TRBJ1-1; maybe TRBD1 (6 bases). V lost 1 base, J lost 5 bases, and 8 bases lay in between. From germline, CDR1 is MNHNS and CDR2 SASEGT. The CDR3 sequence is 13 residues long. CDR3 loop: CASSEEGVTEAFF. The DNA of the CDR3 is TGTGCCAGCAGTGAAGAGGGGGTTACTGAAGCTTTCTTT.

The chain recombines TRBV4-3 with TRBJ1-2; 7 bases fit TRBD1. V shed 1 base, J shed 2 bases, and the junction held 1 base outside the gene matches. The germline V gene encodes CDR1 LGHNA and CDR2 YSLEER. The CDR3 extends over 14 amino acids. The CDR3 sequence is CASSQGDRNYGYTF. CDR3 nucleotide sequence: TGCGCCAGCAGCCAAGGGGACAGAAACTATGGCTACACCTTC.

This clone was found a few times. The chain uses TRBV5-1 and TRBJ1-2, with D unclear. V was cut by 1 base and J by 5 bases, with 6 bases left in between. This CDR3 comprises 12 residues. CDR1 SGHRS and CDR2 YFSETQ come from the germline V gene. The CDR3 loop reads CASSLPGYGYTF. Written as DNA, the CDR3 is TGCGCCAGCAGCTTGCCAGGATATGGCTACACCTTC.

The chain carries TRBV4-1 and TRBJ2-7; no definite D call. This CDR3 has 15 amino acids. The ends were cut back, 1 base at V and 7 bases at J, with 17 bases in the middle. Germline V CDR1 and CDR2: MGHRA, YSYEKL. This CDR3 reads CASSQVVHEAREQYF. Written as DNA, the CDR3 is TGCGCCAGCAGCCAAGTAGTCCACGAAGCTCGGGAGCAGTACTTC.

This clone was detected only a few times. The same CDR3 can be traced to other DNA sequences in this sample. The rearrangement joins TRBV7-2 to TRBJ1-3; no clear D. V lost 2 bases and J lost 7, with 6 bases in between. CDR3 length: 12 amino acids. Looked up from germline, CDR1 is SGHTA and CDR2 is FQGNSA. CDR3 residues: CASSLYGNTIYF. CDR3 DNA sequence: TGTGCCAGCAGCTTATACGGGAACACCATATATTTT.

The V and J genes are TRBV4-2 and TRBJ2-7; TRBD1 matches at 9 bases. Germline CDR1 LGHNA, CDR2 YNFKEQ. The length of the CDR3 is 15 residues. V was clipped by 7 bases and J by 3 bases; unmatched bases: 10. CDR3 amino acids: CASTIKPGQGYEQYF. CDR3 in DNA: TGTGCCAGCACCATCAAACCGGGACAGGGCTACGAGCAGTACTTC.

The chain has TRBV15 and TRBJ1-5; D is possibly TRBD1 (6 bases). This CDR3 has 13 amino acids. V lost 3 bases and J 7 bases, leaving 10 bases between the germline ends. Germline CDR1 LNHNV, CDR2 YYDKDF (reference sequence). This CDR3 reads CATSSPGVQPQHF. For the CDR3, the DNA is TGTGCCACCAGCAGTCCAGGGGTCCAGCCCCAGCATTTT.

The J gene is TRBJ2-7, the V gene TRBV30; 8 bases are a match to TRBD1. Germline-derived CDR1 and CDR2 are GTSNPN and SVGIG (reference sequence). The CDR3 covers 12 residues. Unmatched junction bases numbered 2, after V lost 4 bases and J lost 3 bases. The chain's CDR3 is CAWNRGFYEQYF. In DNA, the CDR3 is TGTGCCTGGAACAGGGGGTTCTACGAGCAGTACTTC. Variable domain in full (rest from reference TRBV30 and TRBJ2-7): SQTIHQWPATLVQPVGSPLSLECTVEGTSNPNLYWYRQAAGRGLQLLFYSVGIGQISSEVPQNLSASRPQDRQFILSSKKLLLSDSGFYLCAWNRGFYEQYFGPGTRLTVT.

The V and J genes are TRBV30 and TRBJ1-6; D remains ambiguous. Germline V gene sequence: CDR1 GTSNPN, CDR2 SVGIG (reference sequence). The V end lost 2 bases, the J end lost 7 bases, and 18 bases lay between the germline ends. The CDR3 is 16 residues long. CDR3 bases: TGTGCCTGGAGTCTCTCAGACACAGCTATCAATTCACCCCTCCACTTT. This codes for CAWSLSDTAINSPLHF. Drawing the rest from reference TRBV30 and TRBJ1-6, the complete variable domain is SQTIHQWPATLVQPVGSPLSLECTVEGTSNPNLYWYRQAAGRGLQLLFYSVGIGQISSEVPQNLSASRPQDRQFILSSKKLLLSDSGFYLCAWSLSDTAINSPLHFGNGTRLTVT.